This TCR beta chain appears in the sequencing data of a study of blood T cell repertoires in COVID-19. Overall study context: Whether acute or convalescent, the COVID-19 samples came from the United States, Italy and Spain. PBMCs, B-cell-depleted T cells, or T cells provided the cDNA or gDNA that made up the material.

Living in under 30 US areas, the participants were between about 18 and 95 years of age. Per the original data handling: For nucleated cells, counts were estimated from reference gene primer amplification. Sequenced by immunoSEQ multiplex PCR; TCRdb stores in-frame clones only, minus some. The V and J calls and clone size were taken over from that table, and D and trimming were inferred from the DNA. The sample carries about 430,000 clones, 88% recorded once. The germline V gene has CDR1 SEHNR and CDR2 FQNEAQ (reference sequence). The CDR3 length is 13 residues. The germline V and J ends were trimmed by 6 bases and 6 bases, with 14 bases remaining between them.

The source material was PBMCs or T cells enriched from blood (not recorded which). The chain joins TRBV7-9 to TRBJ1-1; TRBD1 might be the D (5 bases). The sequence was obtained from a woman aged 25 to 39 with acute COVID-19. The CDR3 sequence is CASRETGPAEAFF. CDR3 DNA sequence: TGTGCCAGCAGGGAAACAGGCCCGGCTGAAGCTTTCTTT.